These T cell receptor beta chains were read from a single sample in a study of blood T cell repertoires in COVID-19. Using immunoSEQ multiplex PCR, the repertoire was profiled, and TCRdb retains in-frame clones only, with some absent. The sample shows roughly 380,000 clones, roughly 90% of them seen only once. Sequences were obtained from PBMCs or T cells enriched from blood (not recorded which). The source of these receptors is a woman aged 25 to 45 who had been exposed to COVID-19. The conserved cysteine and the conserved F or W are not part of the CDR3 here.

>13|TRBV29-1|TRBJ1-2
SVGPDRSTNYGYT
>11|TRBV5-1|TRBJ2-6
ASSPQGANVLT
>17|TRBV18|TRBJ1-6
ASSSQRTGIGSYNSPLH
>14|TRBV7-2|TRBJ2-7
ASSLRGTGGSNEQY
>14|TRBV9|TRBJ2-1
ASSVWTGLAYNEQF
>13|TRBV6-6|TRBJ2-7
ASSSATSGSYEQY
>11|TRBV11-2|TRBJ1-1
ASSLGGRTEAF
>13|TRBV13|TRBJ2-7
ASSLRAGGPYEQY
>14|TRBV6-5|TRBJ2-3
ASSYSSGRSTDTQY
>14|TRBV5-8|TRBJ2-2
ASSFRGRVGTGELF
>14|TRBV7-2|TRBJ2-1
ASSLEDSVGYNEQF
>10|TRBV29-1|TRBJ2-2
SVKRSAGELF
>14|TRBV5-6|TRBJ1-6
ASTTVRPSHDSPLH
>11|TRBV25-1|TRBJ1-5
ASSPLGNQPQH
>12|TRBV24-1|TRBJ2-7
ATSEYGTVYEQY
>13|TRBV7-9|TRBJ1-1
ASSLDRGRHTEAF
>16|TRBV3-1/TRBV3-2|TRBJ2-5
ASSQEGLARPSPETQY
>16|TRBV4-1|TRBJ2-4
ASTPGLAGYLAKNIQY
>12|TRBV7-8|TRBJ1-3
ASSRREDGNTIY
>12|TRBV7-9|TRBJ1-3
ASRPGFSGNTIY
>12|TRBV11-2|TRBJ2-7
ASSLVSQSGGQY
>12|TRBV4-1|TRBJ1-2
ASSQETGLYGYT
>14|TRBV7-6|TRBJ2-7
ASTPLGAGVLHEQY
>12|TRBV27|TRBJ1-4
ASSPGTRNEKLF
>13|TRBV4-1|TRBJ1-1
ASSQESRGGTEAF
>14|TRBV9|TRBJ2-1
ASSPPSGKGTGWQF
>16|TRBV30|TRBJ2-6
AWSGWGQPESGANVLT
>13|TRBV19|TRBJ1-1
AIRGTGVMNTEAF
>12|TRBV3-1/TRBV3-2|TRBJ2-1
ASSGRDLRGEQF
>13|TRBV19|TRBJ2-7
ASRGRQGAVNEQY
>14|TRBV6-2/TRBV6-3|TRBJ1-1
ASSLGQARMNTEAF
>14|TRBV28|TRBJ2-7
ASRRGTGDDIYEQY
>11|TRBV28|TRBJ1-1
VTLRLLNTEAF
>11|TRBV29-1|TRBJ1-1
GIQHRGGTEAF
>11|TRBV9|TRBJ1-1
ASSVGGLTEAF
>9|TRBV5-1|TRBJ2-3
ASRTGTRQY
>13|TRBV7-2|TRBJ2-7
ASRRRLAGTYEQY
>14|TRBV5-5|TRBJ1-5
ASSSKTGTGGQPQH
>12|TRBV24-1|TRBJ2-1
ATSGLAGMNEQF
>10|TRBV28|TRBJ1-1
ASSLPESGAF
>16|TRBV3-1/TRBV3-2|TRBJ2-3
ASSPLLGVAGEVDTQY
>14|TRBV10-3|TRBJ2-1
AISESGTSGNNEQF